This T cell receptor beta chain was found in a study of T cells in Graves' hyperthyroidism and ophthalmopathy. Investigators excluded patients with uncontrolled infection, other autoimmune disease, pregnancy or lactation. This clonotype was picked up many times. Its antigen remains unknown. Regarding the study as a whole: Most expanded thyroid clonotypes above 0.001 recurred in blood.

CDR1 is SEHNR, CDR2 FQNEAQ, per germline (reference sequence). The V gene lost 5 bases and the J gene lost 1 base, with 11 bases spanning the gap. The CDR3 covers 14 residues. From RNA transcripts, TCR beta CDR3 regions were amplified. HTBI primers were the set used in a first-round RT-PCR of the TCR CDR3. TCRdb re-called the multiplex PCR reads through MiXCR, storing one row per CDR3 protein. This repertoire shows hundreds of thousands of distinct CDR3 sequences, under 20% found once; its top ten account for over 15%. The chain carries TRBV7-9 and TRBJ2-5, with a weak D call TRBD1 (6 bases). Input material: blood. This sequence was found in a woman aged 45-65 years with Graves' hyperthyroidism that later progressed to Graves' ophthalmopathy. CDR3 loop: CASSRLQGQETQYF. The CDR3 nucleotides read TGTGCCAGCAGCCGCCTACAGGGCCAAGAGACCCAGTACTTC. The variable domain in full, completed from reference TRBV7-9 and TRBJ2-5, reads DTGVSQNPRHKITKRGQNVTFRCDPISEHNRLYWYRQTLGQGPEFLTYFQNEAQLEKSRLLSDRFSAERPKGSFSTLEIQRTEQGDSAMYLCASSRLQGQETQYFGPGTRLLVL.